This T cell receptor beta chain was sequenced during a study of blood T cells in healthy people across ages. Study context: Roughly one uniquely barcoded beta molecule per two T cells was captured.

The CDR3 is 17 residues long. Germline values: CDR1 SGHTA, CDR2 FQGTGA. The germline V and J ends were trimmed by 4 bases and 4 bases, with 22 bases remaining between them. Points from the study as a whole: PBMCs were not sorted, which prevented a conclusive comparison of naive versus antigen-experienced cells.

Combining a sample-barcoded 5' primer with a J-beta primer mix, a second PCR ran for roughly 6 to 12 cycles. One entry per CDR3 protein, called by TCRdb with MiXCR from the 5' RACE reads. Of about 1.6 million distinct CDR3 sequences in the sample, around 36% are singletons; the top ten hold roughly 12%. This clonotype showed up just a few times. What it recognizes is unknown. The source is a woman younger than 45 in good health. Sequencing used blood. This sequence joins TRBV7-3 and TRBJ1-1, with D tentatively TRBD1 (5 bases). This chain's CDR3 is CASSSQPGPGGGTEAFF. CDR3 coding DNA: TGTGCCAGCAGCTCGCAACCGGGGCCCGGGGGTGGCACTGAAGCTTTCTTT.